The following is a TCR beta chain sequence with its context. Its antigen is not known. This sample stems from a study of cytomegalovirus exposure and HLA in healthy donors. Study-level results: While the bulk of TCR sequences proved rare, some public TCRs turned up in many donors. Subsequent analysis showed first-cohort TCR clusters tending to co-occur in more than 95 validation repertoires. Altogether, more than 150 TCR beta chains were recorded as cytomegalovirus-associated.

CDR3 size: 15 residues. Germline V gene data show CDR1 as SGHDT and CDR2 as YYEEEE. V dropped 8 bases and J dropped 2 bases, with 16 bases sitting between them. Method: immunoSEQ multiplex PCR; TCRdb's copy keeps in-frame clones and lacks some. The table lists about 330,000 clones, 70% to 90% of them singletons. The chain recombines TRBV5-6 with TRBJ2-2; maybe TRBD2 (6 bases). The origin of this receptor is a woman younger than 30 in good health and CMV-seronegative. Material for sequencing was PBMCs. The DNA of the CDR3 is TGTGCCAGTTCTCTGGGACTGTACAACACCGGGGAGCTGTTTTTT. It translates to CASSLGLYNTGELFF.